The 18 T cell receptor beta chains below were found in one sample sequenced in a study of T cell changes during pregnancy in multiple sclerosis. Sequencing was performed with immunoSEQ multiplex PCR; in TCRdb, only in-frame clones are kept and a portion is missing. The profile shows tens of thousands of clones, 90% of them singletons. This specimen consisted of CD8+ T cells from peripheral blood mononuclear cells, obtained before pregnancy. These receptors were taken from a female donor with multiple sclerosis, enrolled in a pregnancy study.

The chain links TRBV7-9 to TRBJ2-2; 11 bases line up with TRBD2. The CDR3 has 17 amino acids. CDR1 and CDR2 (germline): SEHNR, FQNEAQ (reference sequence). Trimming cost V 5 bases and J 12 bases; bases outside gene matches: 17. The CDR3 loop is CASSQDPLAGGPPQLFF. CDR3 in DNA: TGTGCCAGCAGCCAAGATCCCCTAGCGGGGGGACCTCCTCAGCTGTTTTTT.

The chain has TRBV7-8 and TRBJ2-4; tentatively, D is TRBD1 (5 bases). V was cut by 4 bases and J by 4 bases, with 11 bases left in between. The CDR3 has 14 residues. Germline V gene lookup returns CDR1 SGHVS and CDR2 FQNEAQ. CDR3 sequence reads: CASSSPTEKNIQYF. The CDR3, as DNA: TGTGCCAGCAGCTCACCGACAGAGAAAAACATTCAGTACTTC.

The chain carries TRBV5-5 and TRBJ1-5; D is possibly TRBD1 (6 bases). Trimming left V 4 bases short and J 0 bases short, with 14 bases between. Germline V gives CDR1 SGHKS, CDR2 YYEKEE (reference sequence). The CDR3 has 16 amino acids. CDR3 in amino acids: CASSLMDSYSNQPQHF. The CDR3 DNA reads TGTGCCAGCAGCCTTATGGACAGTTATAGCAATCAGCCCCAGCATTTT.

The genes are TRBV7-9 and TRBJ1-1; no clear D. The ends were cut back, 6 bases at V and 6 bases at J, with 14 bases in the middle. The CDR3 has 13 residues. The germline V gene has CDR1 SEHNR and CDR2 FQNEAQ (reference sequence). DNA for the CDR3: TGTGCCAGCAGGTTCGATATGAGGTCTGAAGCTTTCTTT. Amino acids: CASRFDMRSEAFF. The variable domain in full, with the rest retrieved from reference TRBV7-9 and TRBJ1-1, is DTGVSQNPRHKITKRGQNVTFRCDPISEHNRLYWYRQTLGQGPEFLTYFQNEAQLEKSRLLSDRFSAERPKGSFSTLEIQRTEQGDSAMYLCASRFDMRSEAFFGQGTRLTVV.

This clone turned up a few times. CDR3 amino acids: CASSQAGTGNEKLFF. CDR3 in DNA: TGCGCCAGCAGCCAAGCCGGGACAGGGAATGAAAAACTGTTTTTT. The chain is built from TRBV4-3 and TRBJ1-4, with 9 bases matching TRBD1. Germline V lookup: CDR1 LGHNA, CDR2 YSLEER. Germline trimming cut 1 base from V and 5 bases from J; bases unmatched to any gene: 2. The CDR3 runs 15 residues.

The chain employs TRBV4-2 and TRBJ2-7; 8 positions match TRBD1. The ends lost 1 base at V and 7 bases at J; junction bases unmatched: 6. CDR1 is LGHNA, CDR2 YNFKEQ, per germline. This CDR3 spans 14 amino acids. The CDR3 nucleotides are TGTGCCAGCAGCCAAGCTGGACAGGGCGATGAGCAGTACTTC. Its protein is CASSQAGQGDEQYF.

The V and J genes are TRBV11-2 and TRBJ1-1; D gene unclear. V was pared by 4 bases and J by 8 bases, with 8 bases between. The CDR3 is 11 amino acids. Germline V gene data show CDR1 as SGHAT and CDR2 as FQNNGV. DNA for the CDR3: TGTGCCAGCAGCTATAGTAGAGAAGCTTTCTTT. This codes for CASSYSREAFF.

V gene TRBV9 combines with J gene TRBJ2-3; 11 bases fit TRBD1. Germline assignment: CDR1 SGDLS and CDR2 YYNGEE. The CDR3 contains 14 residues. V lost 4 bases, J lost 6 bases, and 4 bases stayed unmatched. This CDR3 reads CASSSGQGEDTQYF. CDR3 nucleotide sequence: TGTGCCAGCAGCTCGGGACAGGGGGAGGATACGCAGTATTTT.

The V call is TRBV7-9, the J call TRBJ2-2; D is perhaps TRBD1 (6 bases). V was clipped by 2 bases and J by 5 bases, with 18 bases between them. Per germline, CDR1 SEHNR and CDR2 FQNEAQ (reference sequence). The CDR3 totals 17 residues. In nucleotides, the CDR3 is TGTGCCAGCAGCTTAAGAACCCCCACAGGGACGACCGGGGAGCTGTTTTTT. Its translation is CASSLRTPTGTTGELFF.

The table lists this clone with a count of one. The rearrangement links TRBV7-9 to TRBJ2-7, with D maybe TRBD2 (6 bases). V lost 4 bases and J lost 1, with 11 bases in between. Germline CDR1 is SEHNR and CDR2 is FQNEAQ (reference sequence). The CDR3 spans 14 residues. The DNA of the CDR3 is TGTGCCAGCAGCTCCGATGGGGGGTCCTACGAGCAGTACTTC. It is translated as CASSSDGGSYEQYF.

Here the CDR3 DNA reads TGTGCCAGCAGCCCAGATGTACAGGGGGCGCTTGGCAATCAGCCCCAGCATTTT. This gives the protein CASSPDVQGALGNQPQHF. This chain links TRBV4-2 with TRBJ1-5, with TRBD1 matching over 9 bases. V was clipped by 4 bases and J by 2 bases; unmatched bases: 12. This CDR3 is built from 18 residues. In germline, CDR1 is LGHNA, CDR2 YNFKEQ.

V gene TRBV21-1 combines with J gene TRBJ2-7; TRBD1, the D gene given by the table, was not confirmed from the DNA. TRBV21-1 is noted as a pseudogene. The CDR3 has 18 residues. The CDR3 region is CASSKVSGIQGYPYEQYF. The CDR3 DNA reads TGTGCCAGCAGCAAAGTGTCGGGTATACAGGGATACCCCTACGAGCAGTACTTC.

The chain links TRBV2 to TRBJ2-7; D gene unclear. CDR3 length: 14 amino acids. Germline V gene data show CDR1 as SNHLY and CDR2 as FYNNEI. Trimming removed 2 bases at V and 4 bases at J, with 12 bases between. The CDR3 spells CASSEMPRQYEQYF. CDR3 sequence (DNA): TGTGCCAGCAGTGAAATGCCCCGACAATACGAGCAGTACTTC.

This clone is medium-sized. V and J are TRBV9 and TRBJ2-7; the match to TRBD1 covers 7 bases. V lost 2 bases, J lost 1 base, and 3 bases stayed unmatched. The CDR3 loop spans 14 amino acids. From germline, CDR1 is SGDLS and CDR2 YYNGEE. CDR3 sequence (DNA): TGTGCCAGCAGCGTCGGACAGGCATCCTACGAGCAGTACTTC. This encodes CASSVGQASYEQYF.

This chain connects TRBV9 to TRBJ1-1; 7 nucleotides agree with TRBD1. Germline lookup yields CDR1 SGDLS and CDR2 YYNGEE. Trimming took 3 bases from V and 1 from J; bases not matched to a gene: 6. The CDR3 loop spans 15 amino acids. Here the CDR3 DNA reads TGTGCCAGCAGCGAAACAGGGGCCGGGAACACTGAAGCTTTCTTT. It yields the protein CASSETGAGNTEAFF. The whole variable domain, filled in from reference TRBV9 and TRBJ1-1, reads DSGVTQTPKHLITATGQRVTLRCSPRSGDLSVYWYQQSLDQGLQFLIQYYNGEERAKGNILERFSAQQFPDLHSELNLSSLELGDSALYFCASSETGAGNTEAFFGQGTRLTVV.

V gene TRBV6-1 combines with J gene TRBJ1-6; D might be TRBD1 (5 bases). The CDR3 sequence is 13 residues long. Trimming took 1 base from V and 16 from J, leaving 14 bases between them. CDR1 MNHNS and CDR2 SASEGT come from the germline V gene. In DNA form, the CDR3 reads TGTGCCAGCAGTGAAGGGGGTTGGGGGGGTCTCCACTTT. Translated: CASSEGGWGGLHF.

V and J are TRBV12-5 and TRBJ1-1; 9 nucleotides align to TRBD1. Germline V lookup: CDR1 LGHNT, CDR2 FRNRAP. Trimming at V came to 5 bases and at J to 5 bases, leaving 3 bases not matched to a gene. The CDR3 loop spans 13 amino acids. The CDR3 is CASGIGQGTEAFF. In nucleotides, the CDR3 is TGTGCTAGTGGTATCGGACAGGGGACTGAAGCTTTCTTT.

V gene TRBV4-2 combines with J gene TRBJ2-5; the D gene is possibly TRBD2 (7 bases). With 8 bases removed from V and 4 bases from J, the gap between germline ends came to 14 bases. CDR1 is LGHNA and CDR2 is YNFKEQ in the germline V gene. The CDR3 sequence is 13 residues long. CDR3 region: CASSGGRGETQYF. In nucleotides, the CDR3 is TGTGCCAGCTCCGGGGGGCGGGGAGAGACCCAGTACTTC.